This T cell receptor beta chain originates from a study of vaccination and CD4 T cells after COVID-19. Turning to the study itself: The authors used overlapping spike peptides from SARS-CoV-2, HCoV-NL63, HCoV-OC43 and HCoV-229E to stimulate cells.

Treatment defined: roughly 10-day PBMC culture with coronavirus spike peptide pools or control peptides (ViraFEST assay). ViraFEST stimulated the growth of antigen-specific T cells using peptide pools and subsequently profiled their TCRs by sequencing. The assay that was used to sequence DNA from cultured CD4+ T cells was the Oncomine TCR Beta short-read assay. TCRdb reprocessed the PCR reads via MiXCR and lists one record per CDR3 protein. The sample has 15,000 or so distinct CDR3 sequences, 30% to 40% seen once. Study-wide results and caveats: Data came from relatively few convalescent patients and lacked early post-infection timepoints. Spike mono-reactivity marked 304 of 307 vaccine-specific clones in convalescent patients.

Comments on this clonotype: Its antigen is unidentified.

The CDR3 has 15 amino acids. The germline V gene has CDR1 DFQATT and CDR2 SNEGSKA (reference sequence). The V segment lost 5 bases and the J segment 1 base; nucleotides outside the gene matches: 8. The chain couples TRBV20-1 to TRBJ2-3, with 8 nucleotides matching TRBD2. This sequence originates from a human donor who had recovered from COVID-19. The sequencing used CD4+ T cells from blood, cultured in vitro, collected before SARS-CoV-2 vaccination. CDR3 sequence: CSAPPGRGGTDTQYF. CDR3 nucleotides: TGCAGTGCTCCCCCGGGGCGGGGGGGCACAGATACGCAGTATTTT.